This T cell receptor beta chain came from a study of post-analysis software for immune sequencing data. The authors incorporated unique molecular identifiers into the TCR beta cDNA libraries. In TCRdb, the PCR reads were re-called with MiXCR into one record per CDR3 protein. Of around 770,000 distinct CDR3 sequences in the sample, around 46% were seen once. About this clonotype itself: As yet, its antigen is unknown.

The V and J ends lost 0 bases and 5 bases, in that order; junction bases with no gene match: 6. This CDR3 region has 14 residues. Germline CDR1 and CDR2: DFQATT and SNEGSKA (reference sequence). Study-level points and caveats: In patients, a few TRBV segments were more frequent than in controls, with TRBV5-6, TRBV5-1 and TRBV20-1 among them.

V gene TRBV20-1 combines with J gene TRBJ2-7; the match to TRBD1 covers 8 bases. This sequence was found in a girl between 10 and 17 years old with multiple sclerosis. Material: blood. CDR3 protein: CSARDFTGGDEQYF. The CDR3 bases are TGCAGTGCTAGAGACTTTACAGGGGGAGACGAGCAGTACTTC.